The following is a TCR beta chain sequence with its context. TCRdb's copy holds only in-frame clones and misses some; the assay was immunoSEQ multiplex PCR. Seen here are some 100,000 clones, approximately 89% observed once, and the top ten hold 4.5% to 6.5%. The data originate from a study of identifying expanded T cells in peripheral blood. Germline CDR1 is SGHVS and CDR2 is FQNEAQ. V lost 6 bases and J lost 12, with 15 bases in between. The CDR3 consists of 12 residues. Material: blood. This sequence originates from a person aged 18 to 70 in good health. This chain uses TRBV7-8 with TRBJ2-4, with D perhaps TRBD1 (6 bases). The CDR3, as DNA: TGTGCCAGCAGGACATCACAGGGTCGTCAGTACTTC. Amino acids: CASRTSQGRQYF.